The source of this T cell receptor (beta chain) is a study of shared clonotypes between healthy human individuals. Germline CDR1 is MDHEN and CDR2 is SYDVKM. The CDR3 is 17 amino acids. V was clipped by 7 bases and J by 3 bases; unmatched bases: 17. Clones were sequenced by immunoSEQ multiplex PCR, and TCRdb holds only the in-frame ones, with some missing. The top ten clones hold about 0.06% of a sample with roughly 500,000 clones, 95% to 97% of them seen once. This clonotype was obtained from a woman aged 30 to 39 in good health. The sequenced sample consisted of naive CD4+ T cells sorted from blood. Described subset: CD45RA+ positively selected. The gene calls are TRBV28 and TRBJ2-7, with 8 bases fitting TRBD2. CDR3 in DNA: TGTGCCAGCAAGCTTTCAGGTCGGACTAGCTCTCGCTACGAGCAGTACTTC. Protein sequence: CASKLSGRTSSRYEQYF.